This T cell receptor beta chain was recovered during a study of blood T cell repertoires in COVID-19. The table came from immunoSEQ multiplex PCR; TCRdb's copy has only in-frame clones and leaves some out. The repertoire holds fewer than 350,000 clones, with 89% as singletons. This clone was detected only once. Germline loops: CDR1 MNHEY, CDR2 SVGAGI. V gave up 4 bases and J gave up 4 bases, with 13 bases separating them. This CDR3 is 15 amino acids long. The chain joins TRBV6-5 to TRBJ2-2; D perhaps matches TRBD2 (6 bases). Sequenced sample: PBMCs or T cells enriched from blood (not recorded which). The TCR was taken from a man aged 55-75 years who had recovered from COVID-19. The CDR3 coding sequence is TGTGCCAGCAGTTCCGCTACTAGCATCACCGGGGAGCTGTTTTTT. It codes for CASSSATSITGELFF.